This T cell receptor (beta chain) was sequenced in a study of CD8 T cells in ankylosing spondylitis. Study-wide results and limits: Disease-linked clones bore a CD8+ phenotype, appearing relatively rarely in peripheral blood. Several highly homologous variants formed a TCR beta motif that appeared characteristic of ankylosing spondylitis blood. It was reported that disease-linked clones were significantly enriched in matched ankylosing spondylitis synovial fluid.

Quantitative 5'-RACE with molecular barcodes generated TCR beta libraries. TCRdb used MiXCR to reprocess the 5' RACE reads, holding one entry per CDR3 protein. The profile shows more than 650,000 distinct CDR3 sequences, 12% of them singletons. This clonotype has only a few counts. Antigen: not known. CDR1 DFQATT and CDR2 SNEGSKA come from the germline V gene (reference sequence). CDR3 length: 11 amino acids. Trimming pared 4 bases from V and 5 bases from J, leaving 8 bases between. This clonotype was obtained from a male donor with ankylosing spondylitis. The sequencing sample was made of blood, either unsorted or a sorted T cell fraction (not recorded which). The V gene is TRBV20-1, the J gene TRBJ2-5, with D hard to call. CDR3 region: CSAKMAETQYF. The CDR3 nucleotides are TGCAGTGCTAAAATGGCGGAGACCCAGTACTTC.